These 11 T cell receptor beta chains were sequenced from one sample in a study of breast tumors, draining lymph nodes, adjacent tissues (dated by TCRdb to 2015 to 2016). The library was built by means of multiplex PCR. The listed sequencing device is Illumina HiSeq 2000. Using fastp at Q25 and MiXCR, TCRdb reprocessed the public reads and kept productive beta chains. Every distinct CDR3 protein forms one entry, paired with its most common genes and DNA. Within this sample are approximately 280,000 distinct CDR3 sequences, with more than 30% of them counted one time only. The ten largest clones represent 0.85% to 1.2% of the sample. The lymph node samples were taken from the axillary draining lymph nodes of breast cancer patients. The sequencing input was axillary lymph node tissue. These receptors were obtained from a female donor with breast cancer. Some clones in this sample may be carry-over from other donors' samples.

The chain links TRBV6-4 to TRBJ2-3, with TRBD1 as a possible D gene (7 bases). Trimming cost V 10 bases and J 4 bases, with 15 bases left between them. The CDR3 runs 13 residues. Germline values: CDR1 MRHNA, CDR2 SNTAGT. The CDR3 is CAIDQGEADTQYF. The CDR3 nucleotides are TGTGCCATCGACCAGGGGGAGGCAGATACGCAGTATTTT.

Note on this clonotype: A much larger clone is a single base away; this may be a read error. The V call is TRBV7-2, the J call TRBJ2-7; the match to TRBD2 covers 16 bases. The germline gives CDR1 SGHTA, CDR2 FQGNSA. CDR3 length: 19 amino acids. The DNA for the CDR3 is TGTGCCGGCAGCCCAGGGACTAGCGGGAGGGGAGGGATACCCCACGAGCAGTACTTC. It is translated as CAGSPGTSGRGGIPHEQYF.

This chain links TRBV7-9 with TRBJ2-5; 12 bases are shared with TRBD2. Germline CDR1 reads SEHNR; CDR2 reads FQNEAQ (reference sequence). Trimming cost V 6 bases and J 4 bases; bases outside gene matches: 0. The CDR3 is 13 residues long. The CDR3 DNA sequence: TGTGCCAGCAGGACTAGCGGGAGAGAGACCCAGTACTTC. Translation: CASRTSGRETQYF.

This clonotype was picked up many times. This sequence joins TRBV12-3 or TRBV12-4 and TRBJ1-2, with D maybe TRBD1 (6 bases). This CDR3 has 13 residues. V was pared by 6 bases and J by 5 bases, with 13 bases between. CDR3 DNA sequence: TGTGCCAGCAGCCACCGGGACACTTATGGCTACACCTTC. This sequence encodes CASSHRDTYGYTF.

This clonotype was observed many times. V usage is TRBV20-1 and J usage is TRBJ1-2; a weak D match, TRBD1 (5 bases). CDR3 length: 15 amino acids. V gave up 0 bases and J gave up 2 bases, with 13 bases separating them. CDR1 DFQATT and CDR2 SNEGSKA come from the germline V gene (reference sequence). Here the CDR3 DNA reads TGCAGTGCTAGAGAGCCGGGACTCCGAAACTATGGCTACACCTTC. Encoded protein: CSAREPGLRNYGYTF.

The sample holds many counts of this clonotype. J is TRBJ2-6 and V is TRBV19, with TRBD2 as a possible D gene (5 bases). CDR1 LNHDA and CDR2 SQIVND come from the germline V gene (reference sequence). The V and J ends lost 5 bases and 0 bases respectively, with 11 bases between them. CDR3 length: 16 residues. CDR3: CASSLGGLSGANVLTF. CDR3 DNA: TGTGCCAGTAGTCTAGGAGGACTCTCTGGGGCCAACGTCCTGACTTTC.

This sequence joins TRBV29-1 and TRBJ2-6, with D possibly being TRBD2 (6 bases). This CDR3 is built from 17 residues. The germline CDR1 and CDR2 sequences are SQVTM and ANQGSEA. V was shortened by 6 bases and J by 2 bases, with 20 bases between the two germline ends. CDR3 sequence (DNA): TGCAGCGTCTCCGTGCGGGATAGGGTTACTGGGGCCAACGTCCTGACTTTC. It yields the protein CSVSVRDRVTGANVLTF.

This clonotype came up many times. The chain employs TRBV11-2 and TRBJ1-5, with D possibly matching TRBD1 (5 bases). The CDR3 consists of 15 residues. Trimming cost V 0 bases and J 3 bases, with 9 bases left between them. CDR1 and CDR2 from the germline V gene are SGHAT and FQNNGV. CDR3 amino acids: CASSLDGGFNQPQHF. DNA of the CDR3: TGTGCCAGCAGCTTAGATGGGGGGTTCAATCAGCCCCAGCATTTT.

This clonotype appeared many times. The CDR3 DNA follows: TGCGCCAGCAGCTTATGGGAGAACTATGGCTACACCTTC. Amino acid sequence: CASSLWENYGYTF. This sequence joins TRBV5-1 and TRBJ1-2; D uncertain. Germline CDR1 is SGHRS and CDR2 is YFSETQ. Trimming took off 2 bases at V and 2 bases at J, with 7 bases between the two ends. The CDR3 is made up of 13 amino acids.

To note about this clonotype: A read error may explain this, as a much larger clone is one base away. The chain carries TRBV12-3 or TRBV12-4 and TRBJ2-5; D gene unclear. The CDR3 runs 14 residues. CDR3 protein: CASSFRHKKETQHF. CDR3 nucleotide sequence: TGTGCCAGCAGTTTTCGCCACAAAAAAGAGACCCAGCACTTC.

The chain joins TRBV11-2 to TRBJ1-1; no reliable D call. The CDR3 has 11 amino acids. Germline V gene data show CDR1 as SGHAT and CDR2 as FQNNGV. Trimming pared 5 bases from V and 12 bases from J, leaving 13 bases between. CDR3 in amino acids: CASSTTRMSFF. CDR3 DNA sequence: TGTGCCAGCAGCACCACACGGATGTCTTTCTTT.